The clone carrying this TCR beta chain was counted a few times. The target antigen is unknown. This sample is part of a study of beta chain features in type 1 diabetes. Whole-study results and caveats: Compared with healthy donors, patients appeared to share more similar naive, central memory and regulatory TCRB repertoires. Since sequencing was performed on cDNA, cells with high TCR expression could be over-represented.

The entirety of the isolated RNA underwent reverse transcription, so expressed TCRB transcripts were sequenced. Assay used: immunoSEQ multiplex PCR; TCRdb lists only in-frame clones, some missing. The sample lists under 250,000 clones, around a quarter seen once, with under 5% in the top ten. Trimming stripped 2 bases from V and 5 bases from J, with 7 bases between. The CDR3 contains 12 residues. CDR1 and CDR2 (germline): SGHAT, FQNNGV. Material for sequencing was central memory CD4+ T cells from blood. The chain links TRBV11-2 to TRBJ2-7; D ambiguous. This TCR was sampled from a man aged 25 to 45 in good health. The CDR3 DNA reads TGTGCCAGCAGCTTAAATTTGGACGAGCAGTACTTC. It encodes CASSLNLDEQYF.